The entry that follows covers one T cell receptor beta chain sequence. Its matching antigen is unknown. Deep was the level used in running the assay. An even split of each subset's genomic DNA across several immunoSEQ plates was performed. Sequenced by immunoSEQ multiplex PCR; TCRdb stores in-frame clones only, minus some. The sample carries 150,000 to 200,000 clones, about 93% recorded once. This CDR3 is built from 14 residues. The V end was cut by 2 bases, the J end by 0 bases, with 6 bases between. Germline-derived CDR1 and CDR2 are SGHDT and YYEEEE. The data are from a study of shared clonotypes between healthy human individuals. Study-wide findings and caveats: When compared with the clonotypes that were shared by all four sorted-subset donors, the non-shared clonotypes turned out to have lower generation probabilities.

Sequenced: naive CD4+ T cells sorted from blood. The subset was: CD45RA+ positively selected. The chain links TRBV5-6 to TRBJ2-1; no definite D call. This TCR came from a woman in her 30s in good health. CDR3 in DNA: TGTGCCAGCAGCTTACCGAGCTCCTACAATGAGCAGTTCTTC. Protein sequence: CASSLPSSYNEQFF.